Listed here are 29 T cell receptor beta chains from one sample, sequenced in a study of T cells expressing NK-cell markers. TCRdb reprocessed the 5' RACE reads and reports one entry per CDR3 protein, with no DNA. The sample table sets out about 460,000 distinct CDR3 sequences. The sample consisted of blood T cells: a sorted CD56 or NKG2C T cell subset, CD4+ or CD8+ T cells, or bulk PBMC T cells (not recorded which). These receptors all stem from a woman in her 50s in good health.

The J gene is TRBJ2-1, the V gene TRBV27. This CDR3 is 13 amino acids long. Germline V gene lookup returns CDR1 MNHEY and CDR2 SMNVEV (reference sequence). The CDR3 protein is CASSPNRIDEQFF.

The chain uses TRBV2 and TRBJ2-1. CDR1 is SNHLY and CDR2 is FYNNEI in the germline V gene. This CDR3 has 12 residues. CDR3: CASSVSGNEQFF.

The chain couples TRBV7-2 to TRBJ2-1; the TCRdb D gene call, TRBD1, has no DNA to confirm it. Germline V lookup: CDR1 SGHTA, CDR2 FQGNSA. The CDR3 spans 13 residues. The CDR3 protein is CASSQGTWMEQFF.

This chain joins TRBV11-3 and TRBJ2-1; the TRBD2 assignment by TCRdb is unverifiable without DNA. Per germline, CDR1 SGHNT and CDR2 YENEEA. The CDR3 is 15 residues long. The CDR3 sequence: CASSQSSGRRDEQFF. The whole variable domain, filled in from reference TRBV11-3 and TRBJ2-1, reads EAGVVQSPRYKIIEKKQPVAFWCNPISGHNTLYWYLQNLGQGPELLIRYENEEAVDDSQLPKDRFSAERLKGVDSTLKIQPAELGDSAVYLCASSQSSGRRDEQFFGPGTRLTVL.

The V call is TRBV9, the J call TRBJ2-4. The CDR3 consists of 12 residues. Germline values: CDR1 SGDLS, CDR2 YYNGEE. This CDR3 reads CASSGEKAIQYF.

CDR3 region: CATSRDMGQVLRWANVLTF. J is TRBJ2-6 and V is TRBV15; TCRdb's assignment of TRBD1 cannot be checked, as there is no DNA. Germline V gene sequence: CDR1 LNHNV, CDR2 YYDKDF (reference sequence). This CDR3 is built from 19 residues. The complete variable domain, with remaining parts taken from reference TRBV15 and TRBJ2-6, reads DAMVIQNPRYQVTQFGKPVTLSCSQTLNHNVMYWYQQKSSQAPKLLFHYYDKDFNNEADTPDNFQSRRPNTSFCFLDIRSPGLGDTAMYLCATSRDMGQVLRWANVLTFGAGSRLTVL.

The chain carries TRBV20-1 and TRBJ1-1. The germline gives CDR1 DFQATT, CDR2 SNEGSKA (reference sequence). The CDR3 length is 14 residues. This chain's CDR3 is CSARSTTGTTEAFF.

V gene TRBV11-3 combines with J gene TRBJ1-3; the D gene TCRdb calls, TRBD1, cannot be checked with no DNA. This CDR3 has 17 amino acids. CDR1 SGHNT and CDR2 YENEEA come from the germline V gene. CDR3: CASSSPTRGAGGNTIYF. Drawing the rest from reference TRBV11-3 and TRBJ1-3, the complete variable domain is EAGVVQSPRYKIIEKKQPVAFWCNPISGHNTLYWYLQNLGQGPELLIRYENEEAVDDSQLPKDRFSAERLKGVDSTLKIQPAELGDSAVYLCASSSPTRGAGGNTIYFGEGSWLTVV.

The chain recombines TRBV9 with TRBJ2-3; TCRdb outputs TRBD2, but without DNA this stays unchecked. The germline V gene has CDR1 SGDLS and CDR2 YYNGEE. The CDR3 length is 15 residues. The CDR3 sequence is CASSVAAGGSDTQYF.

This chain joins TRBV10-1 and TRBJ2-3; checking the TCRdb D call of TRBD1 is not possible without DNA. CDR1 is WNHNN and CDR2 is SYGVQD in the germline V gene (reference sequence). CDR3 length: 16 residues. The CDR3 spells CASSEPPTGGIDTQYF.

The chain uses TRBV7-9 and TRBJ2-1; TCRdb's assignment of TRBD2 cannot be checked, as there is no DNA. The CDR3 is made up of 15 amino acids. Looked up from germline, CDR1 is SEHNR and CDR2 is FQNEAQ (reference sequence). The CDR3 is CASSLFGGSRDEQFF. Together with reference TRBV7-9 and TRBJ2-1, the CDR3 gives the full variable domain: DTGVSQNPRHKITKRGQNVTFRCDPISEHNRLYWYRQTLGQGPEFLTYFQNEAQLEKSRLLSDRFSAERPKGSFSTLEIQRTEQGDSAMYLCASSLFGGSRDEQFFGPGTRLTVL.

The chain recombines TRBV30 with TRBJ2-7; the D gene TCRdb calls, TRBD1, cannot be checked with no DNA. This CDR3 is built from 14 residues. Germline V lookup: CDR1 GTSNPN, CDR2 SVGIG (reference sequence). CDR3 sequence reads: CAWGIRDRSYEQYF.

The V gene is TRBV29-1, the J gene TRBJ2-1; TCRdb calls TRBD1, which cannot be checked without DNA. This CDR3 contains 13 residues. Germline loops: CDR1 SQVTM, CDR2 ANQGSEA. CDR3 sequence: CSVQGQGINEQFF.

This chain's CDR3 is CASSVGQGIYEQYF. This rearrangement joins TRBV6-6 to TRBJ2-7; TCRdb gives TRBD2 as the D gene, but with no DNA this cannot be confirmed. The CDR3 runs 14 residues. Germline V gene data show CDR1 as MNHNY and CDR2 as SVGAGI (reference sequence).

The chain links TRBV5-1 to TRBJ2-1; TCRdb designates TRBD2, a call that cannot be tested without DNA. The CDR3 is made up of 18 amino acids. Germline CDR1 reads SGHRS; CDR2 reads YFSETQ. The CDR3 here is CASSWGGTWRAAYNEQFF.

The chain recombines TRBV12-3 or TRBV12-4 with TRBJ2-7; TCRdb picks TRBD1, but there is no DNA to check that call. CDR3 size: 15 residues. CDR3 sequence: CASSLAPARGHEQYF.

The chain is built from TRBV12-3 or TRBV12-4 and TRBJ2-5; the D call of TRBD2 rests on TCRdb alone, since no DNA is present to check it. The CDR3 contains 16 residues. This chain's CDR3 is CASSPTRGLALETQYF.

This CDR3 is CASTRLGWGSSGANVLTF. This chain connects TRBV12-3 or TRBV12-4 to TRBJ2-6; TCRdb reports TRBD1, a call that lacks DNA to check it against. This CDR3 contains 18 residues.

The chain is built from TRBV4-1 and TRBJ2-3. In germline, CDR1 is MGHRA, CDR2 YSYEKL. The CDR3 is made up of 17 amino acids. The CDR3 sequence is CASSQDPASGSNSAQYF.

The genes are TRBV24-1 and TRBJ2-2; the D call from TCRdb, TRBD1, cannot be confirmed without DNA. In germline, CDR1 is KGHDR, CDR2 SFDVKD. The CDR3 spans 13 residues. The chain's CDR3 is CATDRDVGGELFF.

The chain links TRBV7-8 to TRBJ1-4; TCRdb's D call, TRBD1, is unchecked because there is no DNA. There are 14 residues in the CDR3. CDR1 SGHVS and CDR2 FQNEAQ come from the germline V gene. The CDR3 sequence: CASSLSPLGEKLFF.

The rearrangement uses TRBV9 and TRBJ2-7; as DNA is missing, the TRBD1 call by TCRdb cannot be tested. The CDR3 runs to 14 residues. From germline, CDR1 is SGDLS and CDR2 YYNGEE. The CDR3 reads CASSPRPGGYEQYF.

This rearrangement joins TRBV5-1 to TRBJ2-5; without DNA, the TCRdb call of TRBD2 cannot be checked. The CDR3 contains 15 residues. CDR1 and CDR2 (germline): SGHRS, YFSETQ. The CDR3 protein is CASSFGLASGETQYF.

This chain joins TRBV29-1 and TRBJ2-4; TCRdb's D call, TRBD1, is unchecked because there is no DNA. The CDR3 runs 13 residues. Germline loops: CDR1 SQVTM, CDR2 ANQGSEA. The CDR3 loop reads CSVEDPLQNIQYF.

CDR3 in amino acids: CASSDTGYQETQYF. The chain links TRBV2 to TRBJ2-5; TCRdb designates TRBD1, a call that cannot be tested without DNA. Germline CDR1 and CDR2: SNHLY and FYNNEI. The CDR3 sequence is 14 residues long. The full variable domain, with the rest looked up from reference TRBV2 and TRBJ2-5, is EPEVTQTPSHQVTQMGQEVILRCVPISNHLYFYWYRQILGQKVEFLVSFYNNEISEKSEIFDDQFSVERPDGSNFTLKIRSTKLEDSAMYFCASSDTGYQETQYFGPGTRLLVL.

The chain uses TRBV7-8 and TRBJ2-1; TCRdb's D call, TRBD2, is unchecked because there is no DNA. The CDR3 loop spans 18 amino acids. Germline CDR1 is SGHVS and CDR2 is FQNEAQ. The CDR3 protein is CASSRHRGSGRAGREQFF.

V is TRBV29-1 and J is TRBJ1-2; the TCRdb call, TRBD1, lacks DNA for checking. CDR1 is SQVTM and CDR2 is ANQGSEA in the germline V gene. The length of the CDR3 is 14 residues. The CDR3 loop is CSVEPTGQVAGYTF.

The chain has TRBV6-5 and TRBJ2-4; TCRdb calls TRBD2, which cannot be checked without DNA. Looked up from germline, CDR1 is MNHEY and CDR2 is SVGAGI. The CDR3 consists of 13 residues. CDR3 region: CASSYSGQNIQYF.

The rearrangement joins TRBV11-2 to TRBJ2-1; TCRdb picks TRBD1, but there is no DNA to check that call. Germline V gives CDR1 SGHAT, CDR2 FQNNGV. The CDR3 runs 15 residues. The CDR3 spells CASSPGGSRYNEQFF.